This T cell receptor beta chain was sequenced during a study of beta chain features in type 1 diabetes. On the study more broadly: No age, gender or cell yield differences were seen between patients and healthy donors. Overall study findings and caveats: Within each of all four CD4+ subsets, Type 1 diabetes patients had TCRB CDR3s that were moderately but significantly shorter. Sequencing of cDNA might inflate the share of cells that strongly express TCR. The naive, central memory and Treg TCRB repertoires looked more alike in patients than they did in healthy donors.

The table lists this clone with a count of one. Its antigen is unidentified. The junction had 3 bases not matched to a gene; V was cut back by 4 bases and J by 3 bases. The CDR3 covers 14 residues. Per germline, CDR1 SEHNR and CDR2 FQNEAQ (reference sequence). Expressed TCRB transcripts were sequenced after all isolated RNA was converted to cDNA. Sequencing was performed with immunoSEQ multiplex PCR; in TCRdb, only in-frame clones are kept and a portion is missing. The table includes roughly 53,000 clones, under 45% detected once. The sample comprised Tregs from blood. The sequence was collected from a man aged 25 to 45 with type 1 diabetes. The chain joins TRBV7-9 to TRBJ2-7, with 10 nucleotides matching TRBD2. CDR3 nucleotides: TGTGCCAGCAGCTCTCGGACTAGCGGCTACGAGCAGTACTTC. Protein: CASSSRTSGYEQYF.